This T cell receptor beta chain was observed in a study of Ad26.COV2.S vaccination and SARS-CoV-2 variants. The CDR3 runs 13 residues. J gave up 3 bases and V 5 bases, and 2 bases lay outside the gene matches. Germline CDR1 is SGHVS and CDR2 is FNYEAQ. Sequenced by immunoSEQ multiplex PCR; TCRdb stores in-frame clones only, minus some. The sample consists of approximately 150,000 clones, 75% to 90% of them appearing once. This clone was seen just once. Source: peripheral blood, taken after recovery from COVID-19. This chain connects TRBV7-6 to TRBJ1-2; 8 nucleotides align to TRBD1. This clonotype was sampled from a human donor who had recovered from COVID-19. CDR3 residues: CASSRQGHYGYTF. For the CDR3, the DNA is TGTGCCAGCAGCCGACAGGGGCACTATGGCTACACCTTC.